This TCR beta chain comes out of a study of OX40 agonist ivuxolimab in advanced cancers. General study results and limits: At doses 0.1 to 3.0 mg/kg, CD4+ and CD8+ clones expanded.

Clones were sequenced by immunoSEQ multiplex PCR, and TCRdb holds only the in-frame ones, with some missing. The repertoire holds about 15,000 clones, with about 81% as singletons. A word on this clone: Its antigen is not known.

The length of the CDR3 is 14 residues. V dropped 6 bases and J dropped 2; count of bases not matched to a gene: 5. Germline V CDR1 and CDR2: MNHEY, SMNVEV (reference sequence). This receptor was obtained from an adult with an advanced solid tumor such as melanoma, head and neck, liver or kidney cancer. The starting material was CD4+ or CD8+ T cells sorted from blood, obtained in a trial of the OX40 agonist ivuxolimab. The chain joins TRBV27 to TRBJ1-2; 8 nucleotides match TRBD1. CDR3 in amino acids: CASRTGQANYGYTF. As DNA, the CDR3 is TGTGCCAGCAGAACGGGACAGGCGAACTATGGCTACACCTTC.